The T cell receptor (beta chain) described here comes from a study of blood T cells in healthy people across ages. The second PCR ran roughly 6 to 11 cycles with a sample-barcoded 5' primer and J-beta primers. Samples each returned at least 2.5 million CDR3-containing paired-end reads. TCRdb reprocessed the 5' RACE reads via MiXCR and lists one record per CDR3 protein. Of about 640,000 distinct CDR3 sequences listed, about 30% are singletons. CDR3 length equals 16 residues. Germline CDR1 and CDR2: LGHNA and YSLEER. The V segment lost 2 bases and the J segment 6 bases; nucleotides outside the gene matches: 12.

The receptor was derived from a woman at least 80 years old in good health. The gene calls are TRBV4-3 and TRBJ2-7, with TRBD2 matching over 8 bases. Sequencing was done on a sample of blood. CDR3 in amino acids: CASSQTLPGLEGEQYF. The CDR3 DNA reads as TGCGCCAGCAGCCAAACTCTCCCGGGACTAGAGGGCGAGCAGTACTTC.